The 12 T cell receptor beta chains given below trace back to one sample, sequenced in a study of shared clonotypes between healthy human individuals. Generated by immunoSEQ multiplex PCR, the TCRdb table keeps only in-frame clones and is missing some. Among 600,000 to 750,000 clones listed, 80% to 95% were seen once. The sample was memory CD8+ T cells from PBMCs. As for subset: CD45RO+ cells pooled with CCR7-negative TemRA cells. The origin of the receptors is a man aged 18 to 29 in good health. Some clones in this sample may be carry-over from other donors' samples.

The J gene is TRBJ2-1, the V gene TRBV23-1; D possibly corresponds to TRBD1 (6 bases). TRBV23-1 is an ORF, with its function uncertain. The CDR3 length is 17 residues. With 3 bases removed from V and 0 bases from J, the gap between germline ends came to 15 bases. The DNA for the CDR3 is TGCGCCAGCAGTCATTCAGGACAGAGAAGCTCCTACAATGAGCAGTTCTTC. Its protein product is CASSHSGQRSSYNEQFF.

This rearrangement joins TRBV27 to TRBJ2-7; D perhaps matches TRBD1 (6 bases). Germline V gene lookup returns CDR1 MNHEY and CDR2 SMNVEV (reference sequence). Between the trimmed V and J ends, which lost 0 bases and 2 bases, there was a span of 14 bases. The CDR3 totals 16 residues. CDR3 sequence: CASSLSTGHLTYEQYF. CDR3 bases: TGTGCCAGCAGTTTATCGACGGGACATCTCACCTACGAGCAGTACTTC.

This chain connects TRBV27 to TRBJ2-3; D is unclear. Germline values: CDR1 MNHEY, CDR2 SMNVEV (reference sequence). The CDR3 consists of 12 residues. V gave up 6 bases and J gave up 1 base, with 5 bases separating them. The CDR3, as DNA: TGTGCCAGCAGATTAGGCACAGATACGCAGTATTTT. This sequence encodes CASRLGTDTQYF.

The J gene is TRBJ2-5, the V gene TRBV7-9; D is perhaps TRBD1 or TRBD2 (5 bases each). Deletions cut 4 bases from V and 4 bases from J, with 13 bases between. The length of the CDR3 is 14 residues. Germline CDR1 reads SEHNR; CDR2 reads FQNEAQ (reference sequence). The CDR3 loop reads CASSSPAGRETQYF. As DNA, the CDR3 is TGTGCCAGCAGCTCACCTGCAGGGAGAGAGACCCAGTACTTC. Variable domain in full (rest from reference TRBV7-9 and TRBJ2-5): DTGVSQNPRHKITKRGQNVTFRCDPISEHNRLYWYRQTLGQGPEFLTYFQNEAQLEKSRLLSDRFSAERPKGSFSTLEIQRTEQGDSAMYLCASSSPAGRETQYFGPGTRLLVL.

The chain's CDR3 is CASSLSPYEQYF. In nucleotides, the CDR3 is TGTGCCAGCAGCTTGTCACCGTACGAGCAGTACTTC. The rearrangement links TRBV5-5 to TRBJ2-7; no firm D call. Germline V gives CDR1 SGHKS, CDR2 YYEKEE (reference sequence). This CDR3 comprises 12 residues. V was clipped by 1 base and J by 4 bases, with 6 bases between them.

V is TRBV7-9 and J is TRBJ1-1; D is perhaps TRBD1 (5 bases). The length of the CDR3 is 14 residues. V lost 6 bases and J 0 bases, leaving 11 bases between the germline ends. Germline CDR1 and CDR2: SEHNR and FQNEAQ (reference sequence). CDR3 nucleotide sequence: TGTGCCAGCAGTCATCAGGGACTGAACACTGAAGCTTTCTTT. Protein sequence: CASSHQGLNTEAFF. Combining the CDR3 with reference TRBV7-9 and TRBJ1-1 gives the whole variable domain DTGVSQNPRHKITKRGQNVTFRCDPISEHNRLYWYRQTLGQGPEFLTYFQNEAQLEKSRLLSDRFSAERPKGSFSTLEIQRTEQGDSAMYLCASSHQGLNTEAFFGQGTRLTVV.

This rearrangement joins TRBV4-2 to TRBJ2-5; TRBD2 aligns across 12 bases. Gene TRBJ2-7 matches the end of the DNA better, so the J call may be wrong. The CDR3 extends over 14 amino acids. CDR1 is LGHNA, CDR2 YNFKEQ, per germline. CDR3: CASRLAGGAYEQYF. For the CDR3, the DNA is TGTGCCAGCCGTCTAGCGGGAGGGGCCTACGAGCAGTACTTC.

This chain links TRBV7-9 with TRBJ1-2; no firm D call. The V gene lost 1 base and the J gene lost 9 bases, with 12 bases spanning the gap. CDR1 is SEHNR and CDR2 is FQNEAQ in the germline V gene (reference sequence). This CDR3 comprises 13 residues. CDR3 sequence reads: CASSLGLNGSYTF. The CDR3 DNA reads as TGTGCCAGCAGCTTAGGACTAAATGGGAGCTACACCTTC.

The chain carries TRBV5-1 and TRBJ2-7; 8 bases map to TRBD2. The CDR3 loop spans 13 amino acids. The junction had 4 bases not matched to a gene; V was cut back by 4 bases and J by 4 bases. Germline V lookup: CDR1 SGHRS, CDR2 YFSETQ. CDR3 amino acids: CASSQGLEYEQYF. The CDR3 DNA reads TGCGCCAGCAGCCAGGGACTAGAGTACGAGCAGTACTTC.

V is TRBV13 and J is TRBJ2-1; D is unresolved. The CDR3 has 16 amino acids. V dropped 4 bases and J dropped 2 bases, with 15 bases sitting between them. The germline CDR1 and CDR2 sequences are PRHDT and FYEKMQ (reference sequence). This CDR3 reads CASSSGLAPTYNEQFF. CDR3 in DNA: TGTGCCAGCAGCTCGGGCTTGGCGCCTACCTACAATGAGCAGTTCTTC.

Only one count was recorded for this clone. The chain recombines TRBV27 with TRBJ2-5; D is uncertain. The J call is in doubt because the DNA end fits TRBJ2-7 better. The CDR3 length is 13 residues. Germline V CDR1 and CDR2: MNHEY, SMNVEV (reference sequence). The CDR3 DNA reads as TGTGCCAGCAGTTTAGGCCACTCCTACGAGCAGTACTTC. This sequence encodes CASSLGHSYEQYF.

The chain combines TRBV7-9 with TRBJ2-2; D might be TRBD1 (6 bases). Trimming shortened V by 5 bases and J by 2 bases, and 12 bases separated the two germline ends. Germline V gene lookup returns CDR1 SEHNR and CDR2 FQNEAQ (reference sequence). The CDR3 has 15 residues. The CDR3 here is CASSPPGHNTGELFF. The CDR3 coding sequence is TGTGCCAGCAGCCCCCCGGGACACAACACCGGGGAGCTGTTTTTT. The entire variable domain, with the rest obtained from reference TRBV7-9 and TRBJ2-2, is as follows: DTGVSQNPRHKITKRGQNVTFRCDPISEHNRLYWYRQTLGQGPEFLTYFQNEAQLEKSRLLSDRFSAERPKGSFSTLEIQRTEQGDSAMYLCASSPPGHNTGELFFGEGSRLTVL.